The 30 T cell receptor beta chains presented below share a single source sample, sequenced in a study of CD8+ T cells in alopecia areata. Extracted from the samples, RNA was reverse transcribed into cDNA to serve as the sequencing template. Data came from immunoSEQ multiplex PCR; TCRdb stores just in-frame clones and leaves some out. The sample records 95,000 to 120,000 clones, 59% being singletons. The sequencing sample was made of CD8+ T cells sorted from blood. These receptors all stem from a human donor in good health.

V usage is TRBV5-1 and J usage is TRBJ1-4, with D hard to call. The germline V gene has CDR1 SGHRS and CDR2 YFSETQ. This CDR3 comprises 15 residues. Trimming removed 4 bases from V and 0 bases from J, with 10 bases in between. The CDR3 sequence: CASSPDGSTNEKLFF. The CDR3 DNA is TGCGCCAGCAGCCCTGACGGTTCAACTAATGAAAAACTGTTTTTT.

This clone was counted a few times. V and J are TRBV7-9 and TRBJ2-1; D not resolved. Between the trimmed V and J ends, which lost 8 bases and 0 bases, there was a span of 17 bases. CDR1 and CDR2 (germline): SEHNR, FQNEAQ (reference sequence). This CDR3 contains 16 residues. CDR3 in DNA: TGTGCCAGCGGGCAGGTCCCCTCGGGCTCCTACAATGAGCAGTTCTTC. This sequence encodes CASGQVPSGSYNEQFF. The variable domain in full, completed from reference TRBV7-9 and TRBJ2-1, reads DTGVSQNPRHKITKRGQNVTFRCDPISEHNRLYWYRQTLGQGPEFLTYFQNEAQLEKSRLLSDRFSAERPKGSFSTLEIQRTEQGDSAMYLCASGQVPSGSYNEQFFGPGTRLTVL.

This clone is a singleton in its sample. The chain has TRBV29-1 and TRBJ2-7, with 9 positions matching TRBD1. The V gene end was trimmed by 5 bases and the J gene end by 2 bases; junction bases not matched to a gene: 7. Germline V gives CDR1 SQVTM, CDR2 ANQGSEA. This CDR3 has 14 residues. In nucleotides, the CDR3 is TGCAGCGTTACCGGGACAGGGATCGCCTACGAGCAGTACTTC. This translates into CSVTGTGIAYEQYF.

This chain connects TRBV7-9 to TRBJ1-4; D not certain. Germline CDR1 reads SEHNR; CDR2 reads FQNEAQ (reference sequence). Trimming removed 4 bases from V and 8 bases from J, with 14 bases in between. This CDR3 region has 14 residues. The CDR3 here is CASSSKLNQEKLFF. In DNA, the CDR3 is TGTGCCAGCAGCTCGAAATTGAACCAGGAAAAACTGTTTTTT. The full variable domain, in which reference TRBV7-9 and TRBJ1-4 provide the parts outside the CDR3, is DTGVSQNPRHKITKRGQNVTFRCDPISEHNRLYWYRQTLGQGPEFLTYFQNEAQLEKSRLLSDRFSAERPKGSFSTLEIQRTEQGDSAMYLCASSSKLNQEKLFFGSGTQLSVL.

The V call is TRBV30, the J call TRBJ1-2, with a possible D match to TRBD1 (5 bases). V gave up 1 base and J gave up 1 base, with 10 bases separating them. CDR3 length: 14 amino acids. CDR1 is GTSNPN and CDR2 is SVGIG in the germline V gene (reference sequence). CDR3 nucleotide sequence: TGTGCCTGGAGTGGGGGGACTCTTAACTATGGCTACACCTTC. Residues: CAWSGGTLNYGYTF. Full variable domain (outside the CDR3, taken from reference TRBV30 and TRBJ1-2): SQTIHQWPATLVQPVGSPLSLECTVEGTSNPNLYWYRQAAGRGLQLLFYSVGIGQISSEVPQNLSASRPQDRQFILSSKKLLLSDSGFYLCAWSGGTLNYGYTFGSGTRLTVV.

This chain connects TRBV5-1 to TRBJ2-3; maybe TRBD2 (7 bases). The CDR3 is 14 amino acids. CDR1 is SGHRS and CDR2 is YFSETQ in the germline V gene. V was pared by 1 base and J by 10 bases, with 16 bases between. The CDR3 loop is CASSLSGAGAPQYF. The DNA of the CDR3 is TGCGCCAGCAGCTTGTCAGGGGCGGGAGCTCCGCAGTATTTT. The full variable domain, in which reference TRBV5-1 and TRBJ2-3 provide the parts outside the CDR3, is KAGVTQTPRYLIKTRGQQVTLSCSPISGHRSVSWYQQTPGQGLQFLFEYFSETQRNKGNFPGRFSGRQFSNSRSEMNVSTLELGDSALYLCASSLSGAGAPQYFGPGTRLTVL.

This clone was detected only a few times. At one end the junction does not follow the germline gene, possibly because of a read error. The chain employs TRBV13 and TRBJ2-5, with 7 bases matching TRBD1. The germline V gene encodes CDR1 PRHDT and CDR2 FYEKMQ (reference sequence). The CDR3 extends over 13 amino acids. The CDR3 DNA sequence: TGTGCCAGCAGCGTAGGGACAGAAGAGACCCAGTACTTC. As protein: CASSVGTEETQYF.

V usage is TRBV10-3 and J usage is TRBJ2-7, with D perhaps TRBD1 (6 bases). Trimming removed 5 bases from V and 0 bases from J, with 11 bases in between. The CDR3 sequence is 14 residues long. Germline CDR1 ENHRY, CDR2 SYGVKD. The CDR3 region is CAISLTGDSYEQYF. CDR3 bases: TGTGCCATCAGTCTGACAGGAGACTCCTACGAGCAGTACTTC.

V is TRBV29-1 and J is TRBJ2-7, with D unclear. With 3 bases removed from V and 3 bases from J, the gap between germline ends came to 12 bases. The CDR3 spans 13 residues. Germline V gene lookup returns CDR1 SQVTM and CDR2 ANQGSEA. The CDR3: CSVELPQNYEQYF. The CDR3 DNA reads TGCAGCGTTGAGCTACCGCAGAACTACGAGCAGTACTTC.

This chain links TRBV2 with TRBJ2-3; 7 nucleotides match TRBD1. Germline V gene sequence: CDR1 SNHLY, CDR2 FYNNEI. The CDR3 runs 15 residues. V was pared by 7 bases and J by 4 bases, with 11 bases of the junction left unmatched. The CDR3 region is CASIGTDTESDTQYF. The CDR3 DNA sequence: TGTGCCAGCATCGGGACAGACACAGAATCAGATACGCAGTATTTT.

V is TRBV28 and J is TRBJ2-7; D is perhaps TRBD1 (8 bases). The germline CDR1 and CDR2 sequences are MDHEN and SYDVKM. CDR3 length: 16 amino acids. V was trimmed by 4 bases and J by 0 bases, leaving 16 bases between them. CDR3 in amino acids: CASSYRTGRASYEQYF. In DNA, the CDR3 is TGTGCCAGCAGTTACCGGACAGGGAGGGCCTCCTACGAGCAGTACTTC.

This clone was seen more than once but under ten times. The CDR3 bases are TGTGCCAGCAACTCGGAGGAGGGGGCCTCCTACGAGCAGTACTTC. It is translated as CASNSEEGASYEQYF. The chain couples TRBV6-4 to TRBJ2-7, with a possible D match to TRBD1 (7 bases). Deletions cut 7 bases from V and 0 bases from J, with 16 bases between. Germline V gives CDR1 MRHNA, CDR2 SNTAGT. The CDR3 has 15 amino acids.

V is TRBV4-3 and J is TRBJ2-1; D gene ambiguous. The CDR3 sequence is 13 residues long. V was shortened by 1 base and J by 7 bases, with 8 bases between the two germline ends. From germline, CDR1 is LGHNA and CDR2 YSLEER. CDR3 bases: TGCGCCAGCAGCCAAGGGGTCCCTAATGAGCAGTTCTTC. Amino acid sequence: CASSQGVPNEQFF.

Only one count was recorded for this clone. The V call is TRBV9, the J call TRBJ1-1, with D possibly being TRBD1 (6 bases). This CDR3 is built from 15 residues. Germline V gives CDR1 SGDLS, CDR2 YYNGEE. The ends were cut back, 0 bases at V and 1 base at J, with 10 bases in the middle. The CDR3 DNA follows: TGTGCCAGCAGCGTAGCGGGGGCCCCGAACACTGAAGCTTTCTTT. It yields the protein CASSVAGAPNTEAFF. The full variable domain, completed using reference TRBV9 and TRBJ1-1, is DSGVTQTPKHLITATGQRVTLRCSPRSGDLSVYWYQQSLDQGLQFLIQYYNGEERAKGNILERFSAQQFPDLHSELNLSSLELGDSALYFCASSVAGAPNTEAFFGQGTRLTVV.

The chain links TRBV7-9 to TRBJ2-5, with D perhaps matching TRBD2 (5 bases). V was pared by 3 bases and J by 5 bases, with 13 bases between. This CDR3 is 14 amino acids long. CDR1 is SEHNR and CDR2 is FQNEAQ in the germline V gene (reference sequence). The CDR3 sequence is CASSFWARRETQYF. The CDR3, as DNA: TGTGCCAGCAGCTTTTGGGCAAGGAGGGAGACCCAGTACTTC.

This clone was counted a single time. The chain links TRBV9 to TRBJ2-1; TRBD2 agrees at 11 bases. With V trimmed by 3 bases and J by 2 bases, 4 bases remained unmatched. The CDR3 totals 16 residues. Germline V CDR1 and CDR2: SGDLS, YYNGEE. The CDR3 region is CASSGTSGSAYNEQFF. The CDR3 DNA sequence: TGTGCCAGCAGCGGAACTAGCGGGAGTGCCTACAATGAGCAGTTCTTC.

The gene calls are TRBV29-1 and TRBJ2-5; D ambiguous. This CDR3 region has 12 residues. Germline CDR1 is SQVTM and CDR2 is ANQGSEA. The V gene lost 1 base and the J gene lost 5 bases, with 8 bases spanning the gap. The CDR3 protein is CSVEGVSETQYF. The CDR3 bases are TGCAGCGTTGAAGGGGTTTCGGAGACCCAGTACTTC. The whole variable domain, filled in from reference TRBV29-1 and TRBJ2-5, reads SAVISQKPSRDICQRGTSLTIQCQVDSQVTMMFWYRQQPGQSLTLIATANQGSEATYESGFVIDKFPISRPNLTFSTLTVSNMSPEDSSIYLCSVEGVSETQYFGPGTRLLVL.

This chain uses TRBV28 with TRBJ2-2; possibly TRBD2 for D (5 bases). CDR3 length: 13 residues. Trimming shortened V by 5 bases and J by 8 bases, and 12 bases separated the two germline ends. From germline, CDR1 is MDHEN and CDR2 SYDVKM. CDR3 nucleotides: TGTGCCAGCAGTATTGCCCTAGCTGGGGAGCTGTTTTTT. It specifies CASSIALAGELFF.

This clone has just a few counts. The V gene is TRBV10-3, the J gene TRBJ1-1, with 10 positions matching TRBD1. The CDR3 is 16 residues long. Germline V lookup: CDR1 ENHRY, CDR2 SYGVKD. Trimming took 6 bases from V and 0 from J; bases not matched to a gene: 7. CDR3 sequence reads: CAISAGTGAMNTEAFF. The DNA for the CDR3 is TGTGCCATCAGCGCCGGGACAGGGGCTATGAACACTGAAGCTTTCTTT.

V usage is TRBV14 and J usage is TRBJ2-1, with 7 bases matching TRBD1. The CDR3 runs to 16 residues. CDR1 and CDR2 from the germline V gene are SGHDN and FVKESK. With V trimmed by 3 bases and J by 8 bases, 13 bases remained unmatched. The CDR3: CASSQGKGARRDEQFF. In DNA, the CDR3 is TGTGCCAGCAGCCAGGGGAAGGGGGCTCGACGCGATGAGCAGTTCTTC.

The chain joins TRBV13 to TRBJ1-2; possibly TRBD1 for D (6 bases). In germline, CDR1 is PRHDT, CDR2 FYEKMQ (reference sequence). The CDR3 loop spans 16 amino acids. V lost 0 bases and J 2 bases, leaving 13 bases between the germline ends. CDR3 nucleotides: TGTGCCAGCAGCTTAGGCCGTGAGGGGGAGAACTATGGCTACACCTTC. This gives the protein CASSLGREGENYGYTF.

The V and J genes are TRBV13 and TRBJ1-5; D is undetermined. V was trimmed by 0 bases and J by 9 bases, leaving 15 bases between them. This CDR3 comprises 15 residues. Germline V lookup: CDR1 PRHDT, CDR2 FYEKMQ (reference sequence). The CDR3 bases are TGTGCCAGCAGCTTAGGCCGAGCGTTTGGTCGGCCCCAGCATTTT. Amino acid sequence: CASSLGRAFGRPQHF.

The rearrangement links TRBV2 to TRBJ1-2; D not certain. This CDR3 comprises 14 residues. V lost 2 bases and J 0 bases, leaving 7 bases between the germline ends. The germline V gene encodes CDR1 SNHLY and CDR2 FYNNEI. The CDR3 sequence is CASSEQPPNYGYTF. The CDR3 DNA reads TGTGCCAGCAGTGAACAGCCTCCTAACTATGGCTACACCTTC. Complete variable domain (other parts from reference TRBV2 and TRBJ1-2): EPEVTQTPSHQVTQMGQEVILRCVPISNHLYFYWYRQILGQKVEFLVSFYNNEISEKSEIFDDQFSVERPDGSNFTLKIRSTKLEDSAMYFCASSEQPPNYGYTFGSGTRLTVV.

This chain uses TRBV7-9 with TRBJ2-7, with D tentatively TRBD1 (5 bases). Looked up from germline, CDR1 is SEHNR and CDR2 is FQNEAQ (reference sequence). This CDR3 has 14 residues. V was shortened by 5 bases and J by 3 bases, with 14 bases between the two germline ends. The CDR3 nucleotides read TGTGCCAGCAGCGTAGGTTTGCAGGGCTACGAGCAGTACTTC. Its translation: CASSVGLQGYEQYF.

The rearrangement links TRBV7-9 to TRBJ2-7, with 8 bases aligning to TRBD1. Losses at the gene ends were 3 bases for V and 0 bases for J; bases not matched to a gene: 10. The germline V gene has CDR1 SEHNR and CDR2 FQNEAQ (reference sequence). The CDR3 spans 17 residues. The CDR3 sequence: CASSLPPGQESSYEQYF. The CDR3 DNA is TGTGCCAGCAGCTTGCCCCCGGGACAGGAAAGCTCCTACGAGCAGTACTTC.

V usage is TRBV5-1 and J usage is TRBJ2-5; 12 bases align to TRBD2. The germline gives CDR1 SGHRS, CDR2 YFSETQ. The CDR3 contains 15 residues. With V trimmed by 3 bases and J by 5 bases, 5 bases remained unmatched. This CDR3 reads CASSYWTSGAETQYF. CDR3 coding DNA: TGCGCCAGCAGCTATTGGACTAGCGGGGCTGAGACCCAGTACTTC.

This chain joins TRBV5-6 and TRBJ2-3, with 11 bases fitting TRBD2. The V gene's germline CDR1 is SGHDT and CDR2 YYEEEE. Trimming took 4 bases from V and 4 from J; bases not matched to a gene: 8. The CDR3 length is 16 residues. The CDR3 DNA sequence: TGTGCCAGCAGCCAGCCGGGACTAGCGGTGTCAGATACGCAGTATTTT. This translates into CASSQPGLAVSDTQYF.

The CDR3 sequence is CASSRGGAAPYEQYF. DNA for the CDR3: TGTGCCAGCAGCAGGGGCGGGGCAGCTCCCTACGAGCAGTACTTC. The chain couples TRBV5-6 to TRBJ2-7; TRBD2 might be the D (6 bases). Trimming cost V 4 bases and J 2 bases, with 16 bases left between them. The CDR3 runs to 15 residues. CDR1 is SGHDT and CDR2 is YYEEEE in the germline V gene.

The chain links TRBV6-1 to TRBJ2-4; 12 nucleotides match TRBD2. CDR1 is MNHNS, CDR2 SASEGT, per germline. The CDR3 contains 18 residues. Trimming at V came to 4 bases and at J to 0 bases, leaving 7 bases not matched to a gene. The CDR3 DNA sequence: TGTGCCAGCAGTGGACTAGCGGGGGAGACGCTAGCCAAAAACATTCAGTACTTC. Its translation is CASSGLAGETLAKNIQYF.

The rearrangement joins TRBV5-6 to TRBJ2-5; D is undetermined. Looked up from germline, CDR1 is SGHDT and CDR2 is YYEEEE. Trimming pared 6 bases from V and 4 bases from J, leaving 13 bases between. CDR3 size: 13 residues. Here the CDR3 DNA reads TGTGCCAGCACTACGGGTGCAATAGAGACCCAGTACTTC. The encoded protein is CASTTGAIETQYF.